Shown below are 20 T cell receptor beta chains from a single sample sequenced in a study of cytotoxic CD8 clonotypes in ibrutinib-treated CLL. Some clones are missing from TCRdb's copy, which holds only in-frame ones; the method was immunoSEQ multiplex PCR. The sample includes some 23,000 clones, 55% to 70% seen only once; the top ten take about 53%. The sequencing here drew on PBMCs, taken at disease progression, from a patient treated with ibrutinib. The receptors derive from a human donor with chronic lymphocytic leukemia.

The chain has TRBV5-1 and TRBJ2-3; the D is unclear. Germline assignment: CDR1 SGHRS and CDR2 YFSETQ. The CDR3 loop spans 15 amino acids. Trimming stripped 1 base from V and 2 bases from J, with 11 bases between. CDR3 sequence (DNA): TGCGCCAGCAGCTTGTGGCCTTCTCTCACAGATACGCAGTATTTT. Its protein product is CASSLWPSLTDTQYF.

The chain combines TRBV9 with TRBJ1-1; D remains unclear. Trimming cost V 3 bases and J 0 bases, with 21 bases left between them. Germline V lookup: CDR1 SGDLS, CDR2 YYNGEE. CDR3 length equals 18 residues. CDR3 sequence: CASSAQDTVGPMNTEAFF. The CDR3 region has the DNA TGTGCCAGCAGCGCCCAGGATACGGTAGGCCCTATGAACACTGAAGCTTTCTTT.

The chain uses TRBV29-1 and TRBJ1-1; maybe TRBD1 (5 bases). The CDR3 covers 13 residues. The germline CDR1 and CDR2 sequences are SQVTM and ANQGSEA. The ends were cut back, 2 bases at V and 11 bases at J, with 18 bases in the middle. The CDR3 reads CSVELLGVGRAFF. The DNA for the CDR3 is TGCAGCGTTGAACTATTGGGGGTGGGTAGGGCTTTCTTT.

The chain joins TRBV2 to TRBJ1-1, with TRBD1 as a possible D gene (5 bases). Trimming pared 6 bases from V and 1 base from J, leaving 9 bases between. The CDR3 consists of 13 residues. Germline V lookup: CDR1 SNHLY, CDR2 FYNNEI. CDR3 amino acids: CASRSDRNTEAFF. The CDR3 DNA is TGTGCCAGCAGATCCGACAGGAACACTGAAGCTTTCTTT.

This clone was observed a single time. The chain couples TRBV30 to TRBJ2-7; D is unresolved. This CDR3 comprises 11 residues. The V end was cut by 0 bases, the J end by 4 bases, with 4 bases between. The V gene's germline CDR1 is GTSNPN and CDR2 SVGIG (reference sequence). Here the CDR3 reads CAWSVSYEQYF. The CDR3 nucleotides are TGTGCCTGGAGTGTCTCTTACGAGCAGTACTTC. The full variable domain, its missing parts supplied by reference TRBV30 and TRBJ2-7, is SQTIHQWPATLVQPVGSPLSLECTVEGTSNPNLYWYRQAAGRGLQLLFYSVGIGQISSEVPQNLSASRPQDRQFILSSKKLLLSDSGFYLCAWSVSYEQYFGPGTRLTVT.

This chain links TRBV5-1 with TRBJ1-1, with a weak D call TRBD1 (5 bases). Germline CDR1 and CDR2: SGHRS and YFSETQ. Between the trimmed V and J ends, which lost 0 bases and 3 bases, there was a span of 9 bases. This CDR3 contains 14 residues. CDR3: CASSLEGEDTEAFF. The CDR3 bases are TGCGCCAGCAGCTTGGAAGGGGAGGACACTGAAGCTTTCTTT.

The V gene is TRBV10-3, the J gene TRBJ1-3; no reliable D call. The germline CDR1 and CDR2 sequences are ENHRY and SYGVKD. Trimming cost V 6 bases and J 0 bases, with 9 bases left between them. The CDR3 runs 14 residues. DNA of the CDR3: TGTGCCATCAGGTCGGAAAGCTCTGGAAACACCATATATTTT. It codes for CAIRSESSGNTIYF.

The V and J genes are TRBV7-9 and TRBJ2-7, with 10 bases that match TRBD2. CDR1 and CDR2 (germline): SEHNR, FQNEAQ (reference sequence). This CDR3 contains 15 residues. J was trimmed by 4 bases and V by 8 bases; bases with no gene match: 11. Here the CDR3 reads CASSNESAGGYEQYF. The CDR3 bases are TGTGCCAGCTCCAACGAATCAGCGGGGGGGTACGAGCAGTACTTC.

The CDR3 DNA is TGTGCCAGTAGTATGGAGTTTTCGATGAACACTGAAGCTTTCTTT. Its protein product is CASSMEFSMNTEAFF. V is TRBV19 and J is TRBJ1-1; D not resolved. The CDR3 is 15 amino acids. Germline V gene sequence: CDR1 LNHDA, CDR2 SQIVND (reference sequence). V lost 3 bases to trimming and J lost 0 bases, with 11 bases between them.

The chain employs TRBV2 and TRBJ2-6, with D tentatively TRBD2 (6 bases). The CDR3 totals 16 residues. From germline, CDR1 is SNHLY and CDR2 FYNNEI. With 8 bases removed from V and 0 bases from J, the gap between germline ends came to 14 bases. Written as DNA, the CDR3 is TGTGCCAGCCGGAGGGTCCCCTACTCTGGGGCCAACGTCCTGACTTTC. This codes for CASRRVPYSGANVLTF.

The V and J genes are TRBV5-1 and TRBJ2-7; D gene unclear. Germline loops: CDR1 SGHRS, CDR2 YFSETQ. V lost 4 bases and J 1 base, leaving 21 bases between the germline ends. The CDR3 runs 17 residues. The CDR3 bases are TGCGCCAGCAGCCTGATCTGGCGGAGTAGGGAATCCTACGAGCAGTACTTC. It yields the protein CASSLIWRSRESYEQYF. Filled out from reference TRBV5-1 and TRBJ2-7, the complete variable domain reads KAGVTQTPRYLIKTRGQQVTLSCSPISGHRSVSWYQQTPGQGLQFLFEYFSETQRNKGNFPGRFSGRQFSNSRSEMNVSTLELGDSALYLCASSLIWRSRESYEQYFGPGTRLTVT.

CDR3 sequence: CASRRRGSTTDTQYF. CDR3 bases: TGTGCCAGCAGACGCCGCGGGTCCACGACAGATACGCAGTATTTT. This rearrangement joins TRBV6-5 to TRBJ2-3; D is possibly TRBD2 (5 bases). In germline, CDR1 is MNHEY, CDR2 SVGAGI. The CDR3 consists of 15 residues. V lost 6 bases and J 3 bases, leaving 16 bases between the germline ends.

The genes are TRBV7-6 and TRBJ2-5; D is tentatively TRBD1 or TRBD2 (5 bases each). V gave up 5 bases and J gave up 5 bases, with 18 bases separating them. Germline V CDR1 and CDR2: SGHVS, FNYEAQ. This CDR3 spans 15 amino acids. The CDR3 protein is CASSRPGTDGETQYF. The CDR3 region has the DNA TGTGCCAGCAGCCGACCTGGGACCGACGGGGAGACCCAGTACTTC.

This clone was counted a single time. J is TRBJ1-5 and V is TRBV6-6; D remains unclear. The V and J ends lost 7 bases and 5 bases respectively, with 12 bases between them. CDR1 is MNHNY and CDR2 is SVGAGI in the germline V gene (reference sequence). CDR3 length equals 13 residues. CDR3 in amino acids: CASILREDQPQHF. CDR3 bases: TGTGCCAGCATTCTCCGGGAGGATCAGCCCCAGCATTTT.

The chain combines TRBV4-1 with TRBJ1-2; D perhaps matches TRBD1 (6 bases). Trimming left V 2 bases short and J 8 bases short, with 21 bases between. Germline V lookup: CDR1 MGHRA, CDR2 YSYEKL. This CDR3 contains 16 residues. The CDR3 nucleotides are TGCGCCAGCAGCCAACCCGGCTCGACAGGTTCGCGCGGCTACACCTTC. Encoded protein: CASSQPGSTGSRGYTF.

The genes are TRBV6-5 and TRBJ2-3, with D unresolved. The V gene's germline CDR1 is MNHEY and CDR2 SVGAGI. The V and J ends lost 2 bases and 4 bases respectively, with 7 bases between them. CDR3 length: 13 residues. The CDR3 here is CASSYLPADTQYF. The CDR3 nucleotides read TGTGCCAGCAGTTACCTCCCGGCAGATACGCAGTATTTT.

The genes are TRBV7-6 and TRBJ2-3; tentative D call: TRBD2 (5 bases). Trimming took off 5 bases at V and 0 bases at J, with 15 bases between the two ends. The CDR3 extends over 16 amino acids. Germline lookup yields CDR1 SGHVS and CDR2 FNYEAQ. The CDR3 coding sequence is TGTGCCAGCAGCACACAAGCGGCGCCAAGCACAGATACGCAGTATTTT. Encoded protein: CASSTQAAPSTDTQYF.

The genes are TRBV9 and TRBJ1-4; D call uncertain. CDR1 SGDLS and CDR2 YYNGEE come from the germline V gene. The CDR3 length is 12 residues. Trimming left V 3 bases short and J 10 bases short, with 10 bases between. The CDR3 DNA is TGTGCCAGCAGCGGTAGGGCAGGAAAACTGTTTTTT. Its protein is CASSGRAGKLFF.

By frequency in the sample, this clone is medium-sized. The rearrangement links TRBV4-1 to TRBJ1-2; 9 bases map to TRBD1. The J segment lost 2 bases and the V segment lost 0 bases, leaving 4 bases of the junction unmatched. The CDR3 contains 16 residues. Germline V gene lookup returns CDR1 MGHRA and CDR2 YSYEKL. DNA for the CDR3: TGCGCCAGCAGCCAAGAATCGGGGACAGGGAACTATGGCTACACCTTC. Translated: CASSQESGTGNYGYTF.

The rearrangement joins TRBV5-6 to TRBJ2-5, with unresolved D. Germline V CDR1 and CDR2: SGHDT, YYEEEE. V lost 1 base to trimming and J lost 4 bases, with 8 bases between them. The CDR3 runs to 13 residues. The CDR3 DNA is TGTGCCAGCAGCTTGCGGTATAGAGAGACCCAGTACTTC. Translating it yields CASSLRYRETQYF.